This T cell receptor beta chain was observed in a study of shared clonotypes between healthy human individuals. On the study more broadly: The cohort had two women and three men, ages 18 to 49. Study observations and caveats: Deeper or shallower sequencing was expected to change how clonotypes are shared among donors.

Remarks on this clone: Its antigen is unknown.

Replicate PCRs from sorted subsets contained roughly 190 ng DNA, which is roughly 30,000 T cell genomes. The method was immunoSEQ multiplex PCR; TCRdb's version includes in-frame clones alone and lacks a portion of them. The sample contains roughly 600,000 clones, 95% to 98% of which appear only once. The CDR3 length is 16 residues. In germline, CDR1 is SGDLS, CDR2 YYNGEE. V lost 4 bases and J 2 bases, leaving 16 bases between the germline ends. Terminally differentiated effector memory CD45RA+ cells were excluded from the naive CD8 cells, which were CD45RO-negative and positively selected for CCR7. Source material: naive CD8+ T cells sorted from blood. The chain joins TRBV9 to TRBJ2-1; a weak D match, TRBD2 (6 bases). This TCR derives from a man between 25 and 39 years old in good health. The chain's CDR3 is CASSPTSRRPYNEQFF. The CDR3, as DNA: TGTGCCAGCAGCCCAACTAGCCGTCGTCCCTACAATGAGCAGTTCTTC.